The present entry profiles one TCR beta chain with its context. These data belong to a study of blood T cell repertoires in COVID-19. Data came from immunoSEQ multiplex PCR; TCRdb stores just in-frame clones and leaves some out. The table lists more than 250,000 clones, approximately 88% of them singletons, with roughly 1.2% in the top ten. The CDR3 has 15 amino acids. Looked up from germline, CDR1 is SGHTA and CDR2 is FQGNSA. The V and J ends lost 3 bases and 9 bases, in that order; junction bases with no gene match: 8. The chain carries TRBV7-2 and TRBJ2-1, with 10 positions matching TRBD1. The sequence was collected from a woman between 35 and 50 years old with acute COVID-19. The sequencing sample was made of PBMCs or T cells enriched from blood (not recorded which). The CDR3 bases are TGTGCCAGCAGCTTGGAGCCGGGACAGGGGTTTGAGCAGTTCTTC. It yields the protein CASSLEPGQGFEQFF.